This TCR beta chain was found in a study of cytomegalovirus exposure and HLA in healthy donors. Across the study: Out of 300 to 500 genotyped donors, around 80% belonged to the Caucasian-associated ancestry cluster. Findings and limits, study-wide: It is likely that the observed cluster of highly shared sequence variants was a sequencing artifact. Cytomegalovirus association was assigned to over 150 TCR beta chains. Looking again later, the authors saw that most CMV-associated TCR beta chains seemed HLA-restricted.

The PCR contained 60 Vbeta and 13 Jbeta primers. Measured with immunoSEQ multiplex PCR; TCRdb has only the in-frame clones, and not every one. This sample has about 96,000 clones, with 65% to 80% found just once. With regard to this clone: Its antigen is unknown.

The CDR3 covers 17 residues. Trimming left V 2 bases short and J 1 base short, with 18 bases between. Germline CDR1 reads PRHDT; CDR2 reads FYEKMQ (reference sequence). V usage is TRBV13 and J usage is TRBJ2-7; possibly TRBD1 for D (5 bases). The TCR comes from a man aged 25-45 years in good health and CMV-seronegative. The sample consisted of PBMCs. The CDR3: CASSLYGQRGLSYEQYF. The CDR3 coding sequence is TGTGCCAGCAGCTTATATGGACAAAGGGGTCTATCCTACGAGCAGTACTTC. The full variable domain, rest sourced from reference TRBV13 and TRBJ2-7, is AAGVIQSPRHLIKEKRETATLKCYPIPRHDTVYWYQQGPGQDPQFLISFYEKMQSDKGSIPDRFSAQQFSDYHSELNMSSLELGDSALYFCASSLYGQRGLSYEQYFGPGTRLTVT.